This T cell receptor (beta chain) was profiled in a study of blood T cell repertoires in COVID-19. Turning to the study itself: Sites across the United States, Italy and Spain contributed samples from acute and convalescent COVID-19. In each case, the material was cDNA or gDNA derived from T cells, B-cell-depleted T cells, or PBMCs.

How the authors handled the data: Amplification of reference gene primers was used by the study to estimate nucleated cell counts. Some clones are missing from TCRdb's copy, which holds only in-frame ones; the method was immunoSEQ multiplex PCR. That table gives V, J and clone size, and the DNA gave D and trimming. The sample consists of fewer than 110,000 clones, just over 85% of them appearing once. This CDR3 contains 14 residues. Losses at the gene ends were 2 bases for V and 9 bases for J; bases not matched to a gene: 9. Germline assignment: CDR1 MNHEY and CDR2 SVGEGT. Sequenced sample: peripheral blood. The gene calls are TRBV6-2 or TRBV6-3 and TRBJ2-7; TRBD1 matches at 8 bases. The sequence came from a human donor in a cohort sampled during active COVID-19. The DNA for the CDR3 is TGTGCCAGCAGTTACGGCGCAGGGGGCGATATGCAGTACTTC. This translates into CASSYGAGGDMQYF.